This TCR beta chain was identified in a study of CD8+ T cells in alopecia areata. Study in general: Twice daily, treated patients received 5 to 10 mg of oral tofacitinib.

Trimming took 2 bases from V and 2 from J, leaving 11 bases between them. Germline V gives CDR1 SGDLS, CDR2 YYNGEE. The CDR3 covers 16 residues. cDNA prepared by RNA extraction and subsequent reverse transcription served as the template for sequencing. TCRdb's table, derived via immunoSEQ multiplex PCR, lists solely in-frame clones and lacks some. The sample shows roughly 140,000 clones, around 55% of them seen only once. Researchers picked out CD4+ and CD8+ T cells from PBMCs by sorting. Sequencing was performed on CD8+ T cells sorted from blood, taken at week 0. V gene TRBV9 combines with J gene TRBJ2-6; a weak D match, TRBD1 (6 bases). The receptor's source is a human donor with alopecia areata. The CDR3 sequence: CASSVQGIPGANVLTF. For the CDR3, the DNA is TGTGCCAGCAGCGTTCAGGGGATACCTGGGGCCAACGTCCTGACTTTC.